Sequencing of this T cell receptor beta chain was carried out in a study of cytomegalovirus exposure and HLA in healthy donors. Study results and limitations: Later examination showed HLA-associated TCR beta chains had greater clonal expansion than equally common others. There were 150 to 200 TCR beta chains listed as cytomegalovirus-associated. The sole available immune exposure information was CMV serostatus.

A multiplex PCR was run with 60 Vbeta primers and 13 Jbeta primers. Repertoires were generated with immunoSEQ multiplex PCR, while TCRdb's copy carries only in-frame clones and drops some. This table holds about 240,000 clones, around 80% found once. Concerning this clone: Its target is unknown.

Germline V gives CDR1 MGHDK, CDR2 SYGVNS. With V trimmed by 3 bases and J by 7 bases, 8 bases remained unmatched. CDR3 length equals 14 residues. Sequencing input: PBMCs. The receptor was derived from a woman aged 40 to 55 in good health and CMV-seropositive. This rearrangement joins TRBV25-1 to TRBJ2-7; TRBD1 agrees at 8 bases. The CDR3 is CASSEGSGGSEQYF. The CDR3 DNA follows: TGTGCCAGCAGTGAGGGATCAGGGGGCAGTGAGCAGTACTTC.